This T cell receptor (beta chain) derives from a study of sequential checkpoint blockade in melanoma. Study-level background: Both treatment sequences were followed by maintenance nivolumab. TCRbeta immunosequencing was performed on DNA from 85 to 100 pretreatment melanoma tumor samples.

This table comes from immunoSEQ multiplex PCR, and its TCRdb copy is limited to in-frame clones, with some not included. The table shows around 13,000 clones, with 25% to 35% occurring only once. V was clipped by 0 bases and J by 12 bases; unmatched bases: 9. This CDR3 has 15 residues. Germline CDR1 is SGHNT and CDR2 is YENEEA. Treatment reported: randomized to nivolumab then ipilimumab (arm A) or the reverse (arm B). The receptor comes from a human donor with melanoma. The starting material was tumor tissue (inferred from file names), obtained from a patient given nivolumab and ipilimumab in sequence. The chain couples TRBV11-3 to TRBJ2-1, with 9 bases that match TRBD2. The CDR3: CASSLDSGSWWAQFF. CDR3 nucleotides: TGTGCCAGCAGCTTAGATAGCGGGAGTTGGTGGGCGCAGTTCTTC.